These T cell receptor beta chains were read from a single sample in a study of PD-L1 blockade in urothelial cancer. The assay was immunoSEQ multiplex PCR, and TCRdb's table has in-frame clones only and misses some. The sample includes under 70,000 clones, approximately 78% seen only once; the top ten take over 1.5%. Here the sequenced sample was PBMCs, taken around atezolizumab (anti-PD-L1) treatment. The receptors were sampled from a man aged 65 to 85 with urothelial cancer. CDR3s include the opening cysteine and the closing phenylalanine or tryptophan.

v_gene: TRBV13; j_gene: TRBJ2-5; CDR3aa: CASSGGRGQETQYF
v_gene: TRBV28; j_gene: TRBJ2-7; CDR3aa: CASSTSGPYEQYF
v_gene: TRBV19; j_gene: TRBJ2-1; CDR3aa: CASRSTWLEVNEQFF
v_gene: TRBV2; j_gene: TRBJ2-1; CDR3aa: CASSRLDRYNEQFF
v_gene: TRBV4-3; j_gene: TRBJ2-1; CDR3aa: CASSHSGFNEQFF
v_gene: TRBV19; j_gene: TRBJ1-5; CDR3aa: CASSPGLINQPQHF
v_gene: TRBV7-9; j_gene: TRBJ2-2; CDR3aa: CASSAGTSGIVGELFF
v_gene: TRBV6-1; j_gene: TRBJ1-5; CDR3aa: CASSPKGDPNQPQHF
v_gene: TRBV28; j_gene: TRBJ1-5; CDR3aa: CASSTRDRSNQPQHF
v_gene: TRBV6-1; j_gene: TRBJ2-7; CDR3aa: CASSEGTSGLYEQYF
v_gene: TRBV7-9; j_gene: TRBJ1-3; CDR3aa: CASSSSGGHTELYF
v_gene: TRBV18; j_gene: TRBJ2-3; CDR3aa: CASSPPNTDTQYF
v_gene: TRBV5-1; j_gene: TRBJ2-7; CDR3aa: CASRQGHVPYEQYF
v_gene: TRBV28; j_gene: TRBJ1-5; CDR3aa: CATHMNRGIQPQHF
v_gene: TRBV19; j_gene: TRBJ1-5; CDR3aa: CASSLERGVRDQPQHF
v_gene: TRBV27; j_gene: TRBJ2-2; CDR3aa: CASSSDRAGELFF
v_gene: TRBV29-1; j_gene: TRBJ1-1; CDR3aa: CSGQGAGDTEAFF
v_gene: TRBV7-6; j_gene: TRBJ2-1; CDR3aa: CASSQTSGSSYNEQFF
v_gene: TRBV5-1; j_gene: TRBJ2-3; CDR3aa: CASHQGLVTDTQYF
v_gene: TRBV6-5; j_gene: TRBJ1-2; CDR3aa: CASSYSPDRGRVGYTF
v_gene: TRBV18; j_gene: TRBJ2-7; CDR3aa: CASSPLLAGSSYEQYF
v_gene: TRBV2; j_gene: TRBJ2-1; CDR3aa: CASLPQGASYNEQFF
v_gene: TRBV27; j_gene: TRBJ2-1; CDR3aa: CASSRKGPGQGYEQFF
v_gene: TRBV28; j_gene: TRBJ1-4; CDR3aa: CASSQGAQGGEKLFF
v_gene: TRBV28; j_gene: TRBJ1-1; CDR3aa: CASSLFQGGREAFF
v_gene: TRBV27; j_gene: TRBJ2-1; CDR3aa: CASSPGGVEQFF
v_gene: TRBV5-4; j_gene: TRBJ1-2; CDR3aa: CASSLQGAGYGYTF
v_gene: TRBV5-5; j_gene: TRBJ1-2; CDR3aa: CASSLAGYGYTF
v_gene: TRBV2; j_gene: TRBJ2-7; CDR3aa: CASSIRVEQYF
v_gene: TRBV7-3; j_gene: TRBJ2-5; CDR3aa: CASSLGTEETQYF
v_gene: TRBV19; j_gene: TRBJ1-2; CDR3aa: CASSFGGDYGYTF
v_gene: TRBV7-8; j_gene: TRBJ1-2; CDR3aa: CASSPAGQVDGYTF
v_gene: TRBV2; j_gene: TRBJ1-1; CDR3aa: CASSEARVLNTEAFF
v_gene: TRBV6-1; j_gene: TRBJ2-7; CDR3aa: CASSEAQGASYEQYF
v_gene: TRBV4-2; j_gene: TRBJ2-2; CDR3aa: CASNGLPGLAVNTGELFF
v_gene: TRBV4-1; j_gene: TRBJ1-1; CDR3aa: CASSPTQTVNTEAFF
v_gene: TRBV4-3; j_gene: TRBJ1-2; CDR3aa: CASSQGQGPNYGYTF
v_gene: TRBV18; j_gene: TRBJ1-5; CDR3aa: CASSPDPGVSNQPQHF
v_gene: TRBV28; j_gene: TRBJ1-2; CDR3aa: CASSGQGADVGHGYTF
v_gene: TRBV25-1; j_gene: TRBJ1-4; CDR3aa: CASSVETGSNEKLFF
v_gene: TRBV5-1; j_gene: TRBJ1-4; CDR3aa: CASSSGTSEKLFF
v_gene: TRBV7-3; j_gene: TRBJ1-3; CDR3aa: CASSTGQGNSGNTIYF
v_gene: TRBV6-1; j_gene: TRBJ2-7; CDR3aa: CASNRGTIYEQYF
v_gene: TRBV9; j_gene: TRBJ2-5; CDR3aa: CASSPAASGGETQYF
v_gene: TRBV6-4; j_gene: TRBJ2-2; CDR3aa: CASSDLGAQAGELFF
v_gene: TRBV4-2; j_gene: TRBJ1-2; CDR3aa: CASSQDLGQANYGYTF
v_gene: TRBV5-3; j_gene: TRBJ1-5; CDR3aa: CARSLLGQSNQPQHF
v_gene: TRBV11-2; j_gene: TRBJ1-5; CDR3aa: CASSLDGQGNQPQHF
v_gene: TRBV14; j_gene: TRBJ2-2; CDR3aa: CASSPSGNTGELFF
v_gene: TRBV9; j_gene: TRBJ1-1; CDR3aa: CASSAQQGGEAFF